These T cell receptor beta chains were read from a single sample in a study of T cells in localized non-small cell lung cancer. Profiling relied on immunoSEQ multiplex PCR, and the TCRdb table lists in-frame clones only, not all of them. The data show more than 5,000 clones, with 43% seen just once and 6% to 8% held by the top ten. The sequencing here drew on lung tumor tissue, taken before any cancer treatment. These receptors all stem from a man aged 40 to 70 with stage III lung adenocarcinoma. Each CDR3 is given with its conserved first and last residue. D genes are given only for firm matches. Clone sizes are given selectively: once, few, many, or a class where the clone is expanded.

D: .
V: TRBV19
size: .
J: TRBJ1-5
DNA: TGTGCCAGTAGTTTCCTAGGACCCCCCCAGCATTTT
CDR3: CASSFLGPPQHF

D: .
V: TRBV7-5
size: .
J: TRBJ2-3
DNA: TGTGCCAGCAGCTTGGCTGGGGATGTCGATACGCAGTATTTT
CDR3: CASSLAGDVDTQYF

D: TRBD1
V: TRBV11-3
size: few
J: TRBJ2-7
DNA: TGTGCCAGCAGCTGGGATCAGGGACAGGGTTTGTACGAGCAGTACTTC
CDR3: CASSWDQGQGLYEQYF

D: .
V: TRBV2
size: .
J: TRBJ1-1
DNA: TGTGCCAGCAGTCCCGACAGTTACACTGAAGCTTTCTTT
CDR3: CASSPDSYTEAFF

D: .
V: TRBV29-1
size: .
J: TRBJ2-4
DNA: TGCAGCGTTGAGATGGGGAGGAGCATTCAGTACTTC
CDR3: CSVEMGRSIQYF

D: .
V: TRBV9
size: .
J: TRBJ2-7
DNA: TGTGCCAGCAGTTTAGAGGGGTACGAGCAGTACTTC
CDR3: CASSLEGYEQYF

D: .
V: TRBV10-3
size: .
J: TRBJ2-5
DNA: TGTGCCATCAGTGAGTGGCATGACCAAGAGACCCAGTACTTC
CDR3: CAISEWHDQETQYF

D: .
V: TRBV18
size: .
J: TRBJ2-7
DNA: TGTGCCAGCTCCCCGGGACCCCTCGACGAGCAGTACTTC
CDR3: CASSPGPLDEQYF

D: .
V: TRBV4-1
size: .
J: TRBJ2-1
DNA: TGCGCCAGCAGCCAAGATCGCGCCAGGGATTCCTACAATGAGCAGTTCTTC
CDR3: CASSQDRARDSYNEQFF

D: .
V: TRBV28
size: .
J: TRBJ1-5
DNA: TGTGCCAGCAGTCTCCCCGGGACGGCAGGCCGGCAGCCCCAGCATTTT
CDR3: CASSLPGTAGRQPQHF

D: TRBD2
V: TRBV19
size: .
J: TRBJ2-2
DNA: TGTGCCAGTAGTATGGGGCTAGCGGGAGTCTTAGGCACCGGGGAGCTGTTTTTT
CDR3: CASSMGLAGVLGTGELFF

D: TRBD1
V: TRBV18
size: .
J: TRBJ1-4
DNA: TGTGCCAGCTCACCGGGGACAGATGAAAAACTGTTTTTT
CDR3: CASSPGTDEKLFF

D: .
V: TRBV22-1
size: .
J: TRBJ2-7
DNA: TGTGCCAGCAGTGGAATTGGGACTATTAGCTCCTACGAGCAGTACTTC
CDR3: CASSGIGTISSYEQYF

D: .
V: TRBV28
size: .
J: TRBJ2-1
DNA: TGTGCCAGCAGTTTAGCCACTGCGACAGGCGAGCAGTTCTTC
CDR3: CASSLATATGEQFF

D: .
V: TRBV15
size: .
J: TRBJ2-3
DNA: TGTGCCACCAGCAGAGATTTGGCGGGGGCCGGGGATACGCAGTATTTT
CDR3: CATSRDLAGAGDTQYF

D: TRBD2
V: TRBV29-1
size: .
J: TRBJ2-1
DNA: TGCAGCGTTTCTATACTAGCGGGAGGGGATGGCAATGAGCAGTTCTTC
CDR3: CSVSILAGGDGNEQFF

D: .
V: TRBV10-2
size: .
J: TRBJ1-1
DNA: TGCGCCAGCATCAGGAGGCCTCGGGGCACTGAAGCTTTCTTT
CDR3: CASIRRPRGTEAFF

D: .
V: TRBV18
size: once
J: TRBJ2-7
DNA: TGTGCCAGCTCACCGGACGCGAGCTCCTACGAGCAGTACTTC
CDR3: CASSPDASSYEQYF

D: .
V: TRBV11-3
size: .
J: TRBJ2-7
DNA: TGTGCCAGCATACTAAGTGGAAGCTCCTACGAGCAGTACTTC
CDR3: CASILSGSSYEQYF

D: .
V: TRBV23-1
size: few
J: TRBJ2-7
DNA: TGCGCCAGCAGCTCCGGGATTGGGTACGAGCAGTACTTC
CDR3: CASSSGIGYEQYF

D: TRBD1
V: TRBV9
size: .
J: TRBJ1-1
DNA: TGTGCCAGCAGGGACAGGGGGTACCTGAACACTGAAGCTTTCTTT
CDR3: CASRDRGYLNTEAFF

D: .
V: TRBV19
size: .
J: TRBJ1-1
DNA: TGTGCCAGTTTTGGGGGCTGGAACACTGAAGCTTTCTTT
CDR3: CASFGGWNTEAFF

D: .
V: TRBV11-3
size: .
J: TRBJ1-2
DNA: TGTGCCAGCAGCTTAGTCGGGGAATACTATGGCTACACCTTC
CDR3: CASSLVGEYYGYTF

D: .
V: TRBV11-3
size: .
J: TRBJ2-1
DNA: TGTGCCAGCAGCTTATTCCGGACTGTCGACAATGAGCAGTTCTTC
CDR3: CASSLFRTVDNEQFF

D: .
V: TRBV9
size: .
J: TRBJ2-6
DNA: TGTGCCAGCAGCGCCGAATCTGGGGCCAACGTCCTGACTTTC
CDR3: CASSAESGANVLTF

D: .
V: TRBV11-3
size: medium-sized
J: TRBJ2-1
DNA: TGTGCCAGCAGCTTACAGGGGAACAACTACAATGAGCAGTTCTTC
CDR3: CASSLQGNNYNEQFF

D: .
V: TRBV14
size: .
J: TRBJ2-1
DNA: TGTGCCAGCAGCTTCGGGGTGGGTGAGCAGTTCTTC
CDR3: CASSFGVGEQFF

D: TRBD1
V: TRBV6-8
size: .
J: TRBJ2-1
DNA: TGTGCCGGCAAAGACGGGACAGGGATGAGCTACAATGAGCAGTTCTTC
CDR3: CAGKDGTGMSYNEQFF

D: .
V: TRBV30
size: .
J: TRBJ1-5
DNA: TGTGCCTGGCAAGACTCAAGCAATCAGCCCCAGCATTTT
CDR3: CAWQDSSNQPQHF

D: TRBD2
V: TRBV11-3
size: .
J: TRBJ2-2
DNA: TGTGCCAGCAGCTCCTCAGGGAGGGCCGGGGAGCTGTTTTTT
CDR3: CASSSSGRAGELFF

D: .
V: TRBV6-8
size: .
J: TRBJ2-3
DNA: TGTGCCAGCAGTGGAGGAGGTAATACGCAGTATTTT
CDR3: CASSGGGNTQYF

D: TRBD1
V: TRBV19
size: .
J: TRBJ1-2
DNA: TGTGCCAGTAGTCGGGACAGGGGGTTCTATGGCTACACCTTC
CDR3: CASSRDRGFYGYTF

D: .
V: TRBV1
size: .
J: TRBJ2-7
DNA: TGCGCCAGCAGCCAAGAGCTGGGGAGGAGCTCCTACGAGCAGTACTTC
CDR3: CASSQELGRSSYEQYF

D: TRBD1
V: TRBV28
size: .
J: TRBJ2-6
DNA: TGTGCCAGCAGTCCCAACAGGGGGCGAAACTCTGGGGCCAACGTCCTGACTTTC
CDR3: CASSPNRGRNSGANVLTF

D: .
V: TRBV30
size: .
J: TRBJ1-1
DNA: TGTGCCTGGAGGACAAAGGGCTTCACTGAAGCTTTCTTT
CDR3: CAWRTKGFTEAFF

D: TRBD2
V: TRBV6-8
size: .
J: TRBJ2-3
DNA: TGTGCCAGCAGGCACGGGGGGGCAGATACGCAGTATTTT
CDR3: CASRHGGADTQYF

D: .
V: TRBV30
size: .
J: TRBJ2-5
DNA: TGTGCCTGGGGCTTGTGGGGGATTGGAGAGACCCAGTACTTC
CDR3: CAWGLWGIGETQYF

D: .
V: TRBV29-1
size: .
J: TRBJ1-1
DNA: TGCAGCGTTGACCGCGGGACCTCAAGTCTGGGCACTGAAGCTTTCTTT
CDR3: CSVDRGTSSLGTEAFF

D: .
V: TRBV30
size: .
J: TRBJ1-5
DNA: TGTGCCTGGAGTTACCAGGGAGATCAGCCCCAGCATTTT
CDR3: CAWSYQGDQPQHF

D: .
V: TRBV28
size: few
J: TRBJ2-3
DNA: TGTGCCAGCAGTCTTGACAGGAACACAGATACGCAGTATTTT
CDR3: CASSLDRNTDTQYF

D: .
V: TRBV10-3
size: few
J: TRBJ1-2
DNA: TGTGCCATCAGTGAGTCAAATGCGAGAGGGAGCTATGGCTACACCTTC
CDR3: CAISESNARGSYGYTF